The clone carrying this T cell receptor beta chain was picked up a small number of times. The antigen is undetermined. MiXCR, applied by TCRdb to the 5' RACE reads, yields one record per CDR3 protein. The sample shows over 120,000 distinct CDR3 sequences, less than 25% of them seen only once. This record comes from a study of T-cell memory formation after mild COVID-19. Study-wide results and caveats: Day 15 to 85 contracting clones showed balanced CD4/CD8; later expanders leaned CD4+. Pre-infection memory already had some responding clones, implying cross-reactive memory joined.

With 4 bases clipped from V and 6 bases from J, the junction kept 10 bases outside the gene matches. Per the germline V gene, CDR1 is SGDLS and CDR2 is YYNGEE. CDR3 length: 15 residues. This receptor was obtained from an adult woman who had mild COVID-19 (a few samples of this study predate the infection). Cell type and time point are not known. The J gene is TRBJ2-1, the V gene TRBV9; 7 bases align to TRBD2. Sequencing input: PBMCs or a T cell subset sorted from them (not recorded which). The CDR3 is CASSPRVLAANEQFF. In DNA, the CDR3 is TGTGCCAGCAGCCCTAGAGTCCTAGCGGCCAATGAGCAGTTCTTC.